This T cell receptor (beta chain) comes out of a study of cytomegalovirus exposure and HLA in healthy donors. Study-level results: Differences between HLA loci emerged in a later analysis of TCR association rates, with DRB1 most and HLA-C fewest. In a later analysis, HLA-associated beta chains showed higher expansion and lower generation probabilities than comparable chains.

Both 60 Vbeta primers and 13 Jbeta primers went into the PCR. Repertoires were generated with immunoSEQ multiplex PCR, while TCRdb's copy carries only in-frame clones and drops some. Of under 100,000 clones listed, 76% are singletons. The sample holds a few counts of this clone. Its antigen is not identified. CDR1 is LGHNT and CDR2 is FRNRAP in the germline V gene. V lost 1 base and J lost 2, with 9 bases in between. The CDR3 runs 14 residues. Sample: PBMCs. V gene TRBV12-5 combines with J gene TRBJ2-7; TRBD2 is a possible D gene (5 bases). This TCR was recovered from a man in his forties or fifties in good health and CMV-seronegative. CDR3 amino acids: CASGLAGSAYEQYF. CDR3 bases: TGTGCTAGTGGTTTGGCGGGGAGCGCCTACGAGCAGTACTTC.